What follows are 4 T cell receptor beta chains derived from one specimen sequenced in a study of blood T cell repertoires in COVID-19. Produced via immunoSEQ multiplex PCR; TCRdb's table is partial and in-frame only. Among 150,000 to 200,000 clones, approximately 78% were seen once, and the ten largest hold 2.8%. Source material: peripheral blood. Receptors were obtained from a woman older than 75 with active or convalescent COVID-19.

The V and J genes are TRBV19 and TRBJ2-3, with a weak D call TRBD2 (5 bases). The V gene lost 2 bases and the J gene lost 5 bases, with 14 bases spanning the gap. The CDR3 spans 15 residues. Germline V gene lookup returns CDR1 LNHDA and CDR2 SQIVND (reference sequence). CDR3 protein: CASSIRVGERDTQYF. The CDR3 DNA is TGTGCCAGTAGTATAAGGGTCGGGGAGCGAGATACGCAGTATTTT.

V gene TRBV24-1 combines with J gene TRBJ2-5, with 8 bases lining up with TRBD1. The length of the CDR3 is 15 residues. V gave up 4 bases and J gave up 5 bases; unmatched junction bases: 8. The germline V gene has CDR1 KGHDR and CDR2 SFDVKD. Here the CDR3 DNA reads TGTGCCACCAGTGACTGGACAGGGTCCGGCGAGACCCAGTACTTC. It is translated as CATSDWTGSGETQYF.

This clone was seen a few times. The gene calls are TRBV7-9 and TRBJ1-2, with D uncertain. The ends were cut back, 2 bases at V and 7 bases at J, with 8 bases in the middle. From germline, CDR1 is SEHNR and CDR2 FQNEAQ (reference sequence). CDR3 length equals 12 residues. The CDR3 protein is CASSLNNGGYTF. DNA of the CDR3: TGTGCCAGCAGCTTAAATAACGGTGGCTACACCTTC.

This clone was counted many times. The chain combines TRBV19 with TRBJ1-1; D gene unclear. The germline V and J ends were trimmed by 5 bases and 8 bases, with 15 bases remaining between them. CDR1 LNHDA and CDR2 SQIVND come from the germline V gene (reference sequence). The CDR3 sequence is 13 residues long. CDR3 protein: CASSYGGQREAFF. The CDR3 bases are TGTGCCAGTAGTTATGGAGGGCAGAGGGAAGCTTTCTTT.